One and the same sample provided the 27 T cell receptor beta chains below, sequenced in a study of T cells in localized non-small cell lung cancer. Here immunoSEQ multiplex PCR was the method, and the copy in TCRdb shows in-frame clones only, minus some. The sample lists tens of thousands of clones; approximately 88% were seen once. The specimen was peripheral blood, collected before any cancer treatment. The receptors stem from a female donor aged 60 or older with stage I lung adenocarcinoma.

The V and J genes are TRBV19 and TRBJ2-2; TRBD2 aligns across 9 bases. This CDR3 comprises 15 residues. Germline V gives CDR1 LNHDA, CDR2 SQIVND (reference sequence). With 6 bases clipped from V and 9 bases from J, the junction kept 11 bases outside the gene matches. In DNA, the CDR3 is TGTGCCAGTAGGGACGGGGAAGCGGGAGGCCGGGAGCTGTTTTTT. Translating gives CASRDGEAGGRELFF.

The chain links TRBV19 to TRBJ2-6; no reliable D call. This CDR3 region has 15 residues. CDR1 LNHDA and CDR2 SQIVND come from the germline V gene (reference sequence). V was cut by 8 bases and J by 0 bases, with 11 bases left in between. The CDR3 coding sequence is TGTGCCAGTGCGGTAAGGGACTCTGGGGCCAACGTCCTGACTTTC. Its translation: CASAVRDSGANVLTF.

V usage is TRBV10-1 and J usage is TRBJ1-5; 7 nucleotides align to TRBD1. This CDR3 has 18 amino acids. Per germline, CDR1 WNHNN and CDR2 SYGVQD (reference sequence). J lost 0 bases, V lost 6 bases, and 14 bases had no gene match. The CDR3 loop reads CASRDGDRVIHSNQPQHF. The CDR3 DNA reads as TGCGCCAGCAGGGATGGTGACAGGGTTATTCATAGCAATCAGCCCCAGCATTTT.

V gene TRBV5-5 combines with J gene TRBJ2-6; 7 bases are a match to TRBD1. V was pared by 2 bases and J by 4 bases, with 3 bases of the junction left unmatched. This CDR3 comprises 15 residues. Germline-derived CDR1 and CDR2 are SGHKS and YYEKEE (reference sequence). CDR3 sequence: CASSFQGQGANVLTF. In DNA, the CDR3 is TGTGCCAGCAGCTTCCAGGGACAGGGGGCCAACGTCCTGACTTTC.

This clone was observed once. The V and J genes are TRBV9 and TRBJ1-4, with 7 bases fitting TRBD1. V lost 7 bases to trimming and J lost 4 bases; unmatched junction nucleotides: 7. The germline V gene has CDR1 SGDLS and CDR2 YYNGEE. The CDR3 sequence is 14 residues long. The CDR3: CASGWGDSNEKLFF. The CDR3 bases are TGTGCCAGCGGGTGGGGGGACAGTAATGAAAAACTGTTTTTT.

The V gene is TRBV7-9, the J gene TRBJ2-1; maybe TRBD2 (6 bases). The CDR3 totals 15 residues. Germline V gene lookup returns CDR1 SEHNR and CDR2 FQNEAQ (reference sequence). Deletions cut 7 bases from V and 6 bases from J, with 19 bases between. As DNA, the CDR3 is TGTGCCAGCACAAGGGGTCGGGGGAGTTCCAATGAGCAGTTCTTC. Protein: CASTRGRGSSNEQFF.

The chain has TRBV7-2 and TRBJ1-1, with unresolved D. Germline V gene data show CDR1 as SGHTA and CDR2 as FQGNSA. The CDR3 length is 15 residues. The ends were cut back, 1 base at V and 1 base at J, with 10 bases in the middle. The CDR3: CASSLVWGGNTEAFF. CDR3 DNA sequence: TGTGCCAGCAGCTTAGTTTGGGGAGGGAACACTGAAGCTTTCTTT.

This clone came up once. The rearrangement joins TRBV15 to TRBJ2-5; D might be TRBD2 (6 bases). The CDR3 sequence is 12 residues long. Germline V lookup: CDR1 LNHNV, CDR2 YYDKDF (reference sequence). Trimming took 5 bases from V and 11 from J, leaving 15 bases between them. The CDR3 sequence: CATSRGKDEQYF. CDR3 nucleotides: TGTGCCACCAGCCGCGGGAAGGATGAGCAGTACTTC.

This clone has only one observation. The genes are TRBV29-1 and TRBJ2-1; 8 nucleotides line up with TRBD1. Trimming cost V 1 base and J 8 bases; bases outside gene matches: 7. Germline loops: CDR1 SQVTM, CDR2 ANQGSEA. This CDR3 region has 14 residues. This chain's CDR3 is CSVEVPGQVYEQFF. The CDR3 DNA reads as TGCAGCGTTGAAGTCCCGGGACAGGTGTATGAGCAGTTCTTC.

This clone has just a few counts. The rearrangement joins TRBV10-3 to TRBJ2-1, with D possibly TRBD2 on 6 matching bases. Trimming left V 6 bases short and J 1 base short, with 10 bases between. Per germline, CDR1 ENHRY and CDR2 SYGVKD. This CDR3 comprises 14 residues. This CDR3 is CAIRGGGSYNEQFF. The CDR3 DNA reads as TGTGCCATCAGGGGTGGGGGGTCCTACAATGAGCAGTTCTTC.

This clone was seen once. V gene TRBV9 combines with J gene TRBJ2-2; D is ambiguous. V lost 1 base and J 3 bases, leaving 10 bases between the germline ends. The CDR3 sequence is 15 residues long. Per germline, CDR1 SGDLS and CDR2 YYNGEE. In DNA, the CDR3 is TGTGCCAGCAGCGTATCCGGACGGGACACCGGGGAGCTGTTTTTT. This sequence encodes CASSVSGRDTGELFF.

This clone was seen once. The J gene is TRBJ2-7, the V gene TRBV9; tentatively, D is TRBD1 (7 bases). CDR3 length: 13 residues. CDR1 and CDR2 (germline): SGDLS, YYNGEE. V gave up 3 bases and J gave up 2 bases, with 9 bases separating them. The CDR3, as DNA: TGTGCCAGCAGCGCAGGGGGGACCTACGAGCAGTACTTC. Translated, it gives CASSAGGTYEQYF.

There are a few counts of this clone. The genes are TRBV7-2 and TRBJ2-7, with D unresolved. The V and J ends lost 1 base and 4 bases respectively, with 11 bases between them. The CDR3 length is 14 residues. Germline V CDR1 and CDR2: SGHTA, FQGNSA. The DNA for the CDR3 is TGTGCCAGCAGCTTAGGGTTTGAGTTATACGAGCAGTACTTC. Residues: CASSLGFELYEQYF. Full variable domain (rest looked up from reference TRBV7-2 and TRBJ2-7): GAGVSQSPSNKVTEKGKDVELRCDPISGHTALYWYRQSLGQGLEFLIYFQGNSAPDKSGLPSDRFSAERTGGSVSTLTIQRTQQEDSAVYLCASSLGFELYEQYFGPGTRLTVT.

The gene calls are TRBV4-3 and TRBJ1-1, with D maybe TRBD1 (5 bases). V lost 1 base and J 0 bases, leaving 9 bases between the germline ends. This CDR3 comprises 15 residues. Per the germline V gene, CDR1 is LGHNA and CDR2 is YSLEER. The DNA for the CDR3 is TGCGCCAGCAGCCAAGGACAGCACATGAACACTGAAGCTTTCTTT. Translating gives CASSQGQHMNTEAFF.

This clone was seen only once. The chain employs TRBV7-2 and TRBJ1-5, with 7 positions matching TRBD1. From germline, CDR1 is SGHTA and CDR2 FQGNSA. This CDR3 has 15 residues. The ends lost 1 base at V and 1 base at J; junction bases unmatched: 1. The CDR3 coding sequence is TGTGCCAGCAGCTTAGTACAGGGGAGCAATCAGCCCCAGCATTTT. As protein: CASSLVQGSNQPQHF.

CDR3 in amino acids: CASTQGGLNTEAFF. In nucleotides, the CDR3 is TGTGCCAGCACCCAGGGGGGTTTGAACACTGAAGCTTTCTTT. The chain links TRBV28 to TRBJ1-1, with 7 positions matching TRBD1. CDR1 is MDHEN, CDR2 SYDVKM, per germline. J was trimmed by 0 bases and V by 7 bases; bases with no gene match: 5. The CDR3 runs 14 residues.

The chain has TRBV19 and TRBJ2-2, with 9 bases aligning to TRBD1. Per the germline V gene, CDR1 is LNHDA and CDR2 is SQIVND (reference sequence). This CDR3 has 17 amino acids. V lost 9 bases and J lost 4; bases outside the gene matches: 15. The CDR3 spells CASNPAPGQGFTGELFF. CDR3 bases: TGTGCCAGCAACCCCGCCCCGGGACAGGGATTCACCGGGGAGCTGTTTTTT.

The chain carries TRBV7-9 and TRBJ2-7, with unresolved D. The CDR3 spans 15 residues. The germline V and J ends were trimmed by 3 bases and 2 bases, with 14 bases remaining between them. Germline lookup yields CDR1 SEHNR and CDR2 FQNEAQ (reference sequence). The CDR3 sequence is CASSFGPVPTYEQYF. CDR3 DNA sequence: TGTGCCAGCAGCTTTGGACCGGTTCCAACCTACGAGCAGTACTTC.

The CDR3 nucleotides are TGTGCCATCAGACAGGGGGCCGCGGACACTGAAGCTTTCTTT. Translating gives CAIRQGAADTEAFF. The chain links TRBV10-3 to TRBJ1-1, with 9 positions matching TRBD1. The CDR3 sequence is 14 residues long. V lost 6 bases, J lost 3 bases, and 5 bases stayed unmatched. Germline V gene sequence: CDR1 ENHRY, CDR2 SYGVKD.

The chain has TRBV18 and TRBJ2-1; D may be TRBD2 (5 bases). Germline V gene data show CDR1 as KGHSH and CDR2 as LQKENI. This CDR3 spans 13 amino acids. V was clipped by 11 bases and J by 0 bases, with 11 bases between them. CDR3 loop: CAGSESSYNEQFF. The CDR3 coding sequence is TGTGCCGGGAGCGAAAGCTCCTACAATGAGCAGTTCTTC. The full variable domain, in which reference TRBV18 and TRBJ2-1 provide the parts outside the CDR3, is NAGVMQNPRHLVRRRGQEARLRCSPMKGHSHVYWYRQLPEEGLKFMVYLQKENIIDESGMPKERFSAEFPKEGPSILRIQQVVRGDSAAYFCAGSESSYNEQFFGPGTRLTVL.

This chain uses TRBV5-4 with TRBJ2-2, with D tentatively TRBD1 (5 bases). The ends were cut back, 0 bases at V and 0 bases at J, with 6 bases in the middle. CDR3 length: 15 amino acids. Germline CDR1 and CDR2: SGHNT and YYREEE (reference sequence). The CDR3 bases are TGTGCCAGCAGCTTGGCCAGGGCGAACACCGGGGAGCTGTTTTTT. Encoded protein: CASSLARANTGELFF.

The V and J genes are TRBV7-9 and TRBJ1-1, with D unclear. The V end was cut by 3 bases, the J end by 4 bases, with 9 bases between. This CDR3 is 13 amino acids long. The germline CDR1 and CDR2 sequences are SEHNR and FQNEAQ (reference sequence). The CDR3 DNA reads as TGTGCCAGCAGCTTTGGCCTGGGCACTGAAGCTTTCTTT. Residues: CASSFGLGTEAFF.

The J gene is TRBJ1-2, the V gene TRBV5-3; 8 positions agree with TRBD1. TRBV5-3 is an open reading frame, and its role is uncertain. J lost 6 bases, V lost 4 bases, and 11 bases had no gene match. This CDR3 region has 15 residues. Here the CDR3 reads CARSPTGVGTNGYTF. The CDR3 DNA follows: TGTGCCAGAAGCCCGACAGGGGTCGGTACGAATGGCTACACCTTC.

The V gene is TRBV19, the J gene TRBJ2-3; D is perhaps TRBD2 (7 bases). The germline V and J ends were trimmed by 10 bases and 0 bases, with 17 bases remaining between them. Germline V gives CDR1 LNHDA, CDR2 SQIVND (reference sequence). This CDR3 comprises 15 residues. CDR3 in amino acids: CATRWGGHSTDTQYF. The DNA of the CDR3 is TGTGCCACCCGTTGGGGGGGGCATAGCACAGATACGCAGTATTTT.

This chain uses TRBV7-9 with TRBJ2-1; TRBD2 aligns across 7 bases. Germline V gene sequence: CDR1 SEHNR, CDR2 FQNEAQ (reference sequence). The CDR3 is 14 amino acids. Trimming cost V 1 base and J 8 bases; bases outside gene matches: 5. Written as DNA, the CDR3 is TGTGCCAGCAGCTTAGTGGGAGGGCGGGATGAGCAGTTCTTC. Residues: CASSLVGGRDEQFF.

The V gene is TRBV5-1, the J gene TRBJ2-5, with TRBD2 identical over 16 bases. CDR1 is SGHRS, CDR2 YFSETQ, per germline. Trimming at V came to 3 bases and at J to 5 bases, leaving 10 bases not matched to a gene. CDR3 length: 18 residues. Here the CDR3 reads CASSSGTSGRAVGETQYF. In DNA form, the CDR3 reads TGCGCCAGCAGCTCCGGGACTAGCGGGAGGGCCGTTGGGGAGACCCAGTACTTC.

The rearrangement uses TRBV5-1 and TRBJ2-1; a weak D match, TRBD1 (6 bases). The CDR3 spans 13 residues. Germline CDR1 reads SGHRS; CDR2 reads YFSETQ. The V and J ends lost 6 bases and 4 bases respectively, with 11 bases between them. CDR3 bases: TGCGCCAGCAATCTGGACAGTTACAATGAGCAGTTCTTC. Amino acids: CASNLDSYNEQFF.